The subject of this entry is one T cell receptor (beta chain). Its antigen is undetermined. The data originate from a study of T cell responses to AZD1222 COVID-19 vaccine. Whole-study findings and limits: Repertoires were obtained solely post-peak T cell response. The donor group comprised mostly white British people and more females; the analysis possibly underestimated clonal diversity. Spike-specific TCR repertoires showed rising breadth and depth after two AZD1222 doses.

The CDR3 is 15 amino acids. Germline-derived CDR1 and CDR2 are SGHTS and YDEGEE. V was clipped by 0 bases and J by 4 bases, with 13 bases between them. Libraries were prepared by immunoSEQ multiplex PCR; TCRdb keeps only in-frame clonotypes and omits some of them. The sample gives 150,000 to 200,000 clones, 92% of which show up once; 1.2% to 1.5% is in the top ten. The source is an adult in good health. The chain uses TRBV5-8 and TRBJ1-2; no firm D call. This specimen was peripheral blood, taken on day 0 of AZD1222 vaccination. CDR3 bases: TGTGCCAGCAGCTTGGGAGCAGGCTTAACCTATGGCTACACCTTC. Amino acid sequence: CASSLGAGLTYGYTF.